Each of the 16 T cell receptor beta chains below was sequenced from the same sample in a study of blood T cell repertoires in COVID-19 (dated by TCRdb to 2019 to 2021). Receptor libraries were prepared by the immunoSEQ multiplex PCR assay. The source is immuneACCESS, and TCRdb retained only in-frame sequences with V and J called. Part of the clones is not carried over; for the studies checked, unresolved V genes explain less than half of this, and the remainder is unexplained. Here the sample has a few hundred thousand clones; under 85% occur a single time. In total, the top ten clones hold about 2% of the sample. Sequencing input: peripheral blood. These receptors were obtained from a man younger than 40 who had recovered from COVID-19.

V is TRBV11-2 and J is TRBJ2-1; 14 bases map to TRBD2. The germline CDR1 and CDR2 sequences are SGHAT and FQNNGV. The junction had 6 bases not matched to a gene; V was cut back by 4 bases and J by 13 bases. CDR3 size: 14 residues. CDR3 sequence: CASSSLTSGGAQFF. The CDR3 coding sequence is TGTGCCAGCAGCTCCCTGACTAGCGGGGGGGCCCAGTTCTTC.

This clone was observed a single time. The rearrangement uses TRBV18 and TRBJ2-1, with D perhaps matching TRBD2 (6 bases). The V gene's germline CDR1 is KGHSH and CDR2 LQKENI. The V gene lost 1 base and the J gene lost 0 bases, with 16 bases spanning the gap. The length of the CDR3 is 18 residues. CDR3 bases: TGTGCCAGCTCACCACGCGTGGTAGCGGTGAGCTCCTACAATGAGCAGTTCTTC. It translates to CASSPRVVAVSSYNEQFF.

This clone has just one count. The CDR3 protein is CASSLRAGGSFYEQYV. The CDR3 DNA reads as TGTGCCAGCAGTTTAAGAGCGGGGGGCTCTTTTTACGAGCAGTACGTC. The chain joins TRBV28 to TRBJ2-7, with 9 bases identical to TRBD2. Trimming took 2 bases from V and 4 from J; bases not matched to a gene: 9. Germline V gene data show CDR1 as MDHEN and CDR2 as SYDVKM. This CDR3 is built from 16 residues.

This clone was observed a handful of times. The chain combines TRBV9 with TRBJ2-2, with a tentative D call TRBD2 (6 bases). Germline V gives CDR1 SGDLS, CDR2 YYNGEE. The CDR3 extends over 14 amino acids. V dropped 6 bases and J dropped 1 base, with 10 bases sitting between them. DNA for the CDR3: TGTGCCAGCACTGCGGGGAGGAACACCGGGGAGCTGTTTTTT. Translation gives CASTAGRNTGELFF.

This clone showed up just once. J is TRBJ1-5 and V is TRBV10-2, with unresolved D. The germline gives CDR1 WSHSY, CDR2 SAAADI. This CDR3 is 15 amino acids long. V was trimmed by 4 bases and J by 1 base, leaving 11 bases between them. This CDR3 is CASSASGESNQPQHF. The CDR3 DNA is TGCGCCAGCAGTGCCTCCGGTGAGAGCAATCAGCCCCAGCATTTT.

V and J are TRBV5-8 and TRBJ1-1; D may be TRBD1 (5 bases). Trimming pared 2 bases from V and 3 bases from J, leaving 8 bases between. Germline loops: CDR1 SGHTS, CDR2 YDEGEE. There are 13 residues in the CDR3. The CDR3 DNA is TGTGCCAGCAGCTTAACGGGGGACACTGAAGCTTTCTTT. It translates to CASSLTGDTEAFF.

The chain recombines TRBV24-1 with TRBJ2-2, with D uncertain. Looked up from germline, CDR1 is KGHDR and CDR2 is SFDVKD. Trimming took 0 bases from V and 2 from J, leaving 9 bases between them. CDR3 length: 16 amino acids. CDR3 coding DNA: TGTGCCACCAGTGATTTGCAGGCCGGTAACACCGGGGAGCTGTTTTTT. Translated, it gives CATSDLQAGNTGELFF.

The chain couples TRBV5-1 to TRBJ1-4; 8 nucleotides line up with TRBD1. CDR1 and CDR2 (germline): SGHRS, YFSETQ. With 5 bases clipped from V and 4 bases from J, the junction kept 7 bases outside the gene matches. CDR3 length: 15 amino acids. CDR3 sequence: CASSKGTGHNEKLFF. CDR3 DNA sequence: TGCGCCAGCAGTAAAGGGACAGGCCATAATGAAAAACTGTTTTTT.

As to this clone: The sample holds other DNA sequences that translate to the same CDR3. V is TRBV19 and J is TRBJ2-1; 11 bases are a match to TRBD2. CDR1 LNHDA and CDR2 SQIVND come from the germline V gene (reference sequence). Trimming cost V 3 bases and J 4 bases; bases outside gene matches: 2. The CDR3 consists of 15 residues. This chain's CDR3 is CASSIGTSGYNEQFF. CDR3 nucleotide sequence: TGTGCCAGTAGTATCGGGACTAGCGGTTACAATGAGCAGTTCTTC.

The chain links TRBV16 to TRBJ2-5, with D unresolved. Germline CDR1 KGHSY, CDR2 FQNENV. The CDR3 totals 16 residues. V gave up 0 bases and J gave up 0 bases, with 11 bases separating them. The CDR3 coding sequence is TGTGCCAGCAGCCAATCACACAGAGATTACCAAGAGACCCAGTACTTC. Translation: CASSQSHRDYQETQYF.

The V gene is TRBV19, the J gene TRBJ2-7; the match to TRBD2 covers 7 bases. This CDR3 contains 14 residues. Germline CDR1 reads LNHDA; CDR2 reads SQIVND (reference sequence). J was trimmed by 5 bases and V by 5 bases; bases with no gene match: 9. This chain's CDR3 is CASSPRGGEDEQYF. The DNA for the CDR3 is TGTGCCAGTAGTCCGCGGGGAGGGGAAGACGAGCAGTACTTC. The variable domain in full, with the rest retrieved from reference TRBV19 and TRBJ2-7, is DGGITQSPKYLFRKEGQNVTLSCEQNLNHDAMYWYRQDPGQGLRLIYYSQIVNDFQKGDIAEGYSVSREKKESFPLTVTSAQKNPTAFYLCASSPRGGEDEQYFGPGTRLTVT.

The rearrangement uses TRBV12-3 or TRBV12-4 and TRBJ2-1; D possibly corresponds to TRBD2 (5 bases). Trimming took off 3 bases at V and 9 bases at J, with 12 bases between the two ends. CDR3 size: 13 residues. The CDR3 bases are TGTGCCAGCAGTTTCTCTTATCGGGGTGAGCAGTTCTTC. Translation: CASSFSYRGEQFF.

CDR3 DNA sequence: TGCGCCAGCAGCTTGATGCCTTCTCAGGACTCCTACGAGCAGTACTTC. Translated, it gives CASSLMPSQDSYEQYF. The rearrangement links TRBV5-1 to TRBJ2-7; unclear D gene. CDR1 and CDR2 (germline): SGHRS, YFSETQ. The CDR3 is 16 amino acids. Trimming took off 1 base at V and 0 bases at J, with 14 bases between the two ends.

This chain links TRBV6-5 with TRBJ2-7; no definite D call. Germline V lookup: CDR1 MNHEY, CDR2 SVGAGI. CDR3 length: 14 amino acids. Trimming took off 7 bases at V and 0 bases at J, with 13 bases between the two ends. The CDR3 loop reads CASNKTPDSYEQYF. The DNA of the CDR3 is TGTGCCAGCAACAAGACACCTGACTCCTACGAGCAGTACTTC.

J is TRBJ1-1 and V is TRBV2; D is uncertain. This CDR3 contains 13 residues. Germline lookup yields CDR1 SNHLY and CDR2 FYNNEI. V shed 6 bases and J shed 1 base, with 9 bases lying between them. The chain's CDR3 is CASSPTQNTEAFF. The CDR3 DNA is TGTGCCAGCAGCCCAACACAGAACACTGAAGCTTTCTTT. The whole variable domain, filled in from reference TRBV2 and TRBJ1-1, reads EPEVTQTPSHQVTQMGQEVILRCVPISNHLYFYWYRQILGQKVEFLVSFYNNEISEKSEIFDDQFSVERPDGSNFTLKIRSTKLEDSAMYFCASSPTQNTEAFFGQGTRLTVV.

The chain uses TRBV9 and TRBJ2-3; perhaps TRBD2 as D (5 bases). The length of the CDR3 is 13 residues. Germline assignment: CDR1 SGDLS and CDR2 YYNGEE. V was pared by 3 bases and J by 4 bases, with 9 bases between. CDR3 amino acids: CASSEDGADTQYF. The CDR3 nucleotides read TGTGCCAGCAGCGAGGACGGGGCAGATACGCAGTATTTT.